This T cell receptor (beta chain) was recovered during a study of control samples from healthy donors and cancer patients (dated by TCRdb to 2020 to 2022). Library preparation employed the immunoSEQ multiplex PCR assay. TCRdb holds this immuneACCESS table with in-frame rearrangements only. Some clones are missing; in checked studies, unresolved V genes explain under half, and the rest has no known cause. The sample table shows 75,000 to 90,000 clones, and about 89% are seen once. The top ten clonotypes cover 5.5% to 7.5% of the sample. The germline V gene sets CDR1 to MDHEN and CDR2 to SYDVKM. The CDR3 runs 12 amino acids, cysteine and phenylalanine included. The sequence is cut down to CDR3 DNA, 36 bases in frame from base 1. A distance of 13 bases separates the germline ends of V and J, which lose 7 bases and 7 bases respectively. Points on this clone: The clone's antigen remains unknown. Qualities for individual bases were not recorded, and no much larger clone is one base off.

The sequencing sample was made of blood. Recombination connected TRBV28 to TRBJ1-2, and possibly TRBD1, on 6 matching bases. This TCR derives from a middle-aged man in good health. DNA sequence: TGTGCCAGCACCCGGGGGCAGCGTGGCTACACCTTC. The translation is CASTRGQRGYTF.